The 15 T cell receptor beta chains below come from one sample, sequenced in a study of T cells expressing NK-cell markers. One entry per CDR3 protein, without DNA, is what TCRdb gives after re-calling the 5' RACE reads. The sample table sets out around 100,000 distinct CDR3 sequences. The sequenced sample consisted of blood T cells: a sorted CD56 or NKG2C T cell subset, CD4+ or CD8+ T cells, or bulk PBMC T cells (not recorded which). The receptors were sampled from a woman aged 18 to 75 in good health.

V gene TRBV7-2 combines with J gene TRBJ2-7. Per the germline V gene, CDR1 is SGHTA and CDR2 is FQGNSA. The CDR3 has 13 residues. The CDR3 reads CASSLAPAYEQYF.

The gene calls are TRBV27 and TRBJ2-7; TCRdb lists TRBD2, though no DNA is available to test this call. CDR1 MNHEY and CDR2 SMNVEV come from the germline V gene (reference sequence). The length of the CDR3 is 15 residues. The CDR3 here is CASSRDSGSAHEQYF.

Here the CDR3 reads CASSLDRWGQGYNEQFF. The V call is TRBV11-2, the J call TRBJ2-1; the TCRdb call, TRBD1, lacks DNA for checking. Germline V CDR1 and CDR2: SGHAT, FQNNGV. There are 17 residues in the CDR3.

The chain joins TRBV5-1 to TRBJ1-4; TCRdb's assignment of TRBD1 cannot be checked, as there is no DNA. The CDR3 has 14 residues. Germline loops: CDR1 SGHRS, CDR2 YFSETQ. The CDR3 region is CASSVDRLNEKLFF.

The J gene is TRBJ1-2, the V gene TRBV27; the D gene TCRdb calls, TRBD1, cannot be checked with no DNA. The CDR3 runs to 15 residues. The V gene's germline CDR1 is MNHEY and CDR2 SMNVEV (reference sequence). CDR3 region: CASSLSETGLLGYTF.

The chain recombines TRBV27 with TRBJ2-1. The CDR3 is 15 residues long. Germline values: CDR1 MNHEY, CDR2 SMNVEV (reference sequence). The CDR3 sequence: CASSLDRGPYNEQFF.

The V call is TRBV7-9, the J call TRBJ2-2. The CDR3 loop spans 12 amino acids. The V gene's germline CDR1 is SEHNR and CDR2 FQNEAQ (reference sequence). The CDR3 sequence is CASSLVSGELFF.

V and J are TRBV6-5 and TRBJ2-5. CDR3 length: 14 residues. CDR1 is MNHEY, CDR2 SVGAGI, per germline. CDR3 loop: CASSYYLDQETQYF.

V gene TRBV12-3 or TRBV12-4 combines with J gene TRBJ1-6; TCRdb gives TRBD1 as the D gene, but with no DNA this cannot be confirmed. CDR3 length: 14 residues. CDR3 sequence: CASSLGQPASPLHF.

CDR3 loop: CAISDQRAGELFF. The chain links TRBV30 to TRBJ2-2; as DNA is missing, the TRBD2 call by TCRdb cannot be tested. This CDR3 contains 13 residues. Per germline, CDR1 GTSNPN and CDR2 SVGIG (reference sequence).

V usage is TRBV5-1 and J usage is TRBJ2-1; TCRdb names TRBD2, which stays unverified in the absence of DNA. CDR3 length equals 16 residues. Germline V gene sequence: CDR1 SGHRS, CDR2 YFSETQ. CDR3 residues: CASSLGLAGTYNEQFF.

The V call is TRBV29-1, the J call TRBJ2-7; TCRdb proposes TRBD2, but this gene call is untestable without DNA. CDR1 SQVTM and CDR2 ANQGSEA come from the germline V gene. The CDR3 has 14 residues. CDR3 sequence: CSAGGGTPAYEQYF.

V and J are TRBV15 and TRBJ1-2; TCRdb's D call, TRBD1, is unchecked because there is no DNA. Germline CDR1 is LNHNV and CDR2 is YYDKDF (reference sequence). CDR3 size: 15 residues. The CDR3 region is CATSREDRGSYGYTF.

The chain recombines TRBV23-1 with TRBJ2-1; the D gene TCRdb calls, TRBD2, cannot be checked with no DNA. TRBV23-1 is treated as an ORF (open reading frame) with a function not yet certain. The CDR3 consists of 17 residues. The CDR3 sequence is CASSPPDSGGAHNEQFF.

The rearrangement uses TRBV20-1 and TRBJ1-2. Germline lookup yields CDR1 DFQATT and CDR2 SNEGSKA (reference sequence). The CDR3 is 14 amino acids. The CDR3 sequence is CSARSEGKNYGYTF.